The clone carrying this T cell receptor (beta chain) was detected once. Four of the eight donors gave roughly 0.45-1 mL blood during surgery. The data belong to a study of human thymus T cells. Assay used: immunoSEQ multiplex PCR; TCRdb lists only in-frame clones, some missing. Altogether more than 50,000 clones are present, about 93% being singletons, with the ten largest covering around 6%. CDR1 and CDR2 from the germline V gene are SGHRS and YFSETQ. V was pared by 2 bases and J by 7 bases, with 2 bases of the junction left unmatched. The length of the CDR3 is 12 residues. The TCR comes from a boy in the first two years of life with a congenital heart defect but otherwise immunologically healthy. The genes are TRBV5-1 and TRBJ2-7; 8 nucleotides align to TRBD1. Source material: blood. CDR3 in amino acids: CASSFDRGEQYF. CDR3 coding DNA: TGCGCCAGCAGCTTCGACAGGGGTGAGCAGTACTTC.